The 21 T cell receptor beta chains listed next were all sequenced from one sample in a study of T cells in localized non-small cell lung cancer. Sequenced by immunoSEQ multiplex PCR; TCRdb stores in-frame clones only, minus some. The sample has roughly 30,000 clones, around 90% seen once. Material: peripheral blood, obtained before any cancer treatment. The receptors come from a female donor over 55 with stage I lung adenocarcinoma.

This chain uses TRBV5-1 with TRBJ2-5, with TRBD1 matching 8 bases. CDR3 length equals 14 residues. The germline V gene encodes CDR1 SGHRS and CDR2 YFSETQ. V lost 5 bases to trimming and J lost 5 bases; unmatched junction nucleotides: 8. CDR3 DNA sequence: TGCGCCAGCAGGGACCCACAGGGGGTTGAGACCCAGTACTTC. The encoded protein is CASRDPQGVETQYF.

The V call is TRBV30, the J call TRBJ1-5; D unclear. The germline CDR1 and CDR2 sequences are GTSNPN and SVGIG (reference sequence). This CDR3 comprises 13 residues. Trimming shortened V by 0 bases and J by 7 bases, and 10 bases separated the two germline ends. The CDR3, as DNA: TGTGCCTGGAGTGTCATGGTACACCAGCCCCAGCATTTT. It specifies CAWSVMVHQPQHF.

The V call is TRBV6-6, the J call TRBJ2-7, with 7 bases matching TRBD1. This CDR3 comprises 13 residues. Germline trimming cut 6 bases from V and 6 bases from J; bases unmatched to any gene: 8. CDR1 is MNHNY, CDR2 SVGAGI, per germline (reference sequence). DNA of the CDR3: TGTGCCAGCAGGTCGACAGGGAGTGGCGAGCAGTACTTC. This codes for CASRSTGSGEQYF.

The rearrangement uses TRBV7-8 and TRBJ1-1; D gene ambiguous. Germline CDR1 SGHVS, CDR2 FQNEAQ. This CDR3 is 15 amino acids long. Trimming cost V 2 bases and J 8 bases, with 18 bases left between them. CDR3 nucleotide sequence: TGTGCCAGCAGCTTAACGCAGACCGGTGGTTCCGAAGCTTTCTTT. Its protein is CASSLTQTGGSEAFF.

The chain couples TRBV6-6 to TRBJ2-7; D remains ambiguous. The CDR3 contains 15 residues. V was clipped by 3 bases and J by 0 bases, with 12 bases between them. Germline-derived CDR1 and CDR2 are MNHNY and SVGAGI (reference sequence). The CDR3 is CASSYSRLGSYEQYF. CDR3 DNA sequence: TGTGCCAGCAGTTATAGTCGTCTGGGCTCCTACGAGCAGTACTTC.

V is TRBV5-1 and J is TRBJ1-4; 10 bases map to TRBD1. Trimming at V came to 7 bases and at J to 5 bases, leaving 2 bases not matched to a gene. CDR3 length equals 13 residues. Germline V gene lookup returns CDR1 SGHRS and CDR2 YFSETQ. The CDR3 sequence: CASRDRGNEKLFF. In DNA, the CDR3 is TGCGCCAGCCGGGACAGGGGAAATGAAAAACTGTTTTTT.

The chain combines TRBV7-9 with TRBJ1-2; a possible D gene is TRBD1 (6 bases). Looked up from germline, CDR1 is SEHNR and CDR2 is FQNEAQ (reference sequence). Between the trimmed V and J ends, which lost 1 base and 6 bases, there was a span of 12 bases. This CDR3 region has 14 residues. CDR3 nucleotide sequence: TGTGCCAGCAGCTTAGTGGGGGGCTTCGATGGCTACACCTTC. Its translation is CASSLVGGFDGYTF.

This clone was seen only a few times. V is TRBV4-2 and J is TRBJ1-1; TRBD1 agrees at 10 bases. The germline gives CDR1 LGHNA, CDR2 YNFKEQ. The junction had 10 bases not matched to a gene; V was cut back by 1 base and J by 14 bases. The CDR3 covers 14 residues. The CDR3 region is CASSQVRTGGKLFF. The CDR3 DNA reads TGTGCCAGCAGCCAAGTACGGACAGGGGGGAAGTTGTTCTTT.

The chain joins TRBV6-5 to TRBJ2-1; TRBD1 might be the D (7 bases). Germline-derived CDR1 and CDR2 are MNHEY and SVGAGI. With 6 bases removed from V and 0 bases from J, the gap between germline ends came to 12 bases. The CDR3 totals 15 residues. This chain's CDR3 is CASSNQGGSYNEQFF. In nucleotides, the CDR3 is TGTGCCAGCAGCAATCAGGGGGGCTCCTACAATGAGCAGTTCTTC.

This chain connects TRBV7-9 to TRBJ2-5; D gene ambiguous. V was trimmed by 5 bases and J by 2 bases, leaving 9 bases between them. The germline CDR1 and CDR2 sequences are SEHNR and FQNEAQ (reference sequence). This CDR3 has 13 amino acids. This chain's CDR3 is CASSLSTQETQYF. The CDR3 DNA reads as TGTGCCAGCAGCCTGTCGACACAAGAGACCCAGTACTTC.

The chain recombines TRBV5-1 with TRBJ1-1, with TRBD1 as a possible D gene (5 bases). Looked up from germline, CDR1 is SGHRS and CDR2 is YFSETQ. The CDR3 has 15 amino acids. V dropped 5 bases and J dropped 2 bases, with 16 bases sitting between them. CDR3 in DNA: TGCGCCAGCAGTCCGGCCAGGGCCATCAACACTGAAGCTTTCTTT. It is translated as CASSPARAINTEAFF.

The V gene is TRBV2, the J gene TRBJ1-1, with D unclear. Trimming pared 8 bases from V and 1 base from J, leaving 8 bases between. This CDR3 comprises 12 residues. Germline lookup yields CDR1 SNHLY and CDR2 FYNNEI. The CDR3 coding sequence is TGTGCCAGCCAGGAAGAGAACACTGAAGCTTTCTTT. Its translation is CASQEENTEAFF.

The gene calls are TRBV7-9 and TRBJ2-5; TRBD2 matches 11 bases. Germline trimming cut 3 bases from V and 5 bases from J; bases unmatched to any gene: 5. CDR3 length: 15 amino acids. Germline CDR1 SEHNR, CDR2 FQNEAQ (reference sequence). CDR3 nucleotide sequence: TGTGCCAGCAGCTTCCCTAGCGGGGGGACTGAGACCCAGTACTTC. This codes for CASSFPSGGTETQYF.

The genes are TRBV2 and TRBJ1-2; 8 positions agree with TRBD1. CDR1 and CDR2 (germline): SNHLY, FYNNEI. Trimming removed 5 bases from V and 5 bases from J; junction bases left unmatched: 10. The CDR3 has 15 amino acids. This CDR3 is CASSPETGVFYGYTF. As DNA, the CDR3 is TGTGCCAGCAGTCCAGAGACAGGGGTGTTTTATGGCTACACCTTC.

On this clone itself: Additional DNA sequences in this sample encode the identical CDR3. The CDR3 is CSAQGVYEQYF. DNA of the CDR3: TGCAGTGCTCAAGGGGTTTACGAGCAGTACTTC. The genes are TRBV20-1 and TRBJ2-7; the D gene is possibly TRBD1 (5 bases). Per germline, CDR1 DFQATT and CDR2 SNEGSKA (reference sequence). CDR3 length: 11 amino acids. V was clipped by 5 bases and J by 4 bases, with 9 bases between them.

The V call is TRBV2, the J call TRBJ2-3; 7 bases fit TRBD1. CDR1 is SNHLY and CDR2 is FYNNEI in the germline V gene. Unmatched junction bases numbered 3, after V lost 8 bases and J lost 1 base. CDR3 length: 13 residues. CDR3 residues: CASDGQGTDTQYF. Here the CDR3 DNA reads TGTGCCAGCGATGGACAGGGCACAGATACGCAGTATTTT.

V is TRBV11-2 and J is TRBJ2-1; 7 positions match TRBD2. V was clipped by 5 bases and J by 5 bases; unmatched bases: 12. The germline V gene has CDR1 SGHAT and CDR2 FQNNGV. The CDR3 consists of 16 residues. This CDR3 reads CASSLKRDPIHNEQFF. CDR3 in DNA: TGTGCCAGCAGCCTGAAGCGGGATCCCATACACAATGAGCAGTTCTTC.

The rearrangement joins TRBV19 to TRBJ2-7; the match to TRBD2 covers 8 bases. The CDR3 spans 16 residues. Losses at the gene ends were 4 bases for V and 2 bases for J; bases not matched to a gene: 10. Looked up from germline, CDR1 is LNHDA and CDR2 is SQIVND (reference sequence). CDR3 DNA: TGTGCCAGTAGTAACGATCTAGCGGGCTTTGCCTACGAGCAGTACTTC. Encoded protein: CASSNDLAGFAYEQYF.

This clone has a handful of counts. The V and J genes are TRBV7-9 and TRBJ2-4; 9 positions match TRBD2. This CDR3 comprises 14 residues. The V gene end was trimmed by 4 bases and the J gene end by 8 bases; junction bases not matched to a gene: 6. Germline CDR1 is SEHNR and CDR2 is FQNEAQ (reference sequence). CDR3 in amino acids: CASSSSGGRDIQYF. The CDR3 DNA sequence: TGTGCCAGCAGCTCAAGCGGGGGGAGAGACATTCAGTACTTC. The full variable domain, in which reference TRBV7-9 and TRBJ2-4 provide the parts outside the CDR3, is DTGVSQNPRHKITKRGQNVTFRCDPISEHNRLYWYRQTLGQGPEFLTYFQNEAQLEKSRLLSDRFSAERPKGSFSTLEIQRTEQGDSAMYLCASSSSGGRDIQYFGAGTRLSVL.

The chain recombines TRBV6-1 with TRBJ2-3; D ambiguous. Germline V gene sequence: CDR1 MNHNS, CDR2 SASEGT. The CDR3 totals 14 residues. V lost 5 bases, J lost 1 base, and 10 bases lay in between. The CDR3 DNA is TGTGCCAGCAGTCCTCGGAGCGGCACAGATACGCAGTATTTT. Protein sequence: CASSPRSGTDTQYF.

V usage is TRBV19 and J usage is TRBJ2-4, with 8 positions matching TRBD2. CDR3 length: 15 residues. Trimming took 7 bases from V and 5 from J; bases not matched to a gene: 10. Germline CDR1 is LNHDA and CDR2 is SQIVND (reference sequence). Written as DNA, the CDR3 is TGTGCCAGTACCCGGGGGGGTCTGGGGGAAAACATTCAGTACTTC. Protein: CASTRGGLGENIQYF.